This is a list of T cell receptor beta chains from one sample in a study of T cell responses to AZD1222 COVID-19 vaccine. Sequencing was performed with immunoSEQ multiplex PCR; in TCRdb, only in-frame clones are kept and a portion is missing. The repertoire has more than 100,000 clones, 70% to 85% of them found once; the top ten carry around 6%. The material sequenced was peripheral blood, taken on day 0 of AZD1222 vaccination. Receptors originate from an adult in good health. The CDR3 runs from the conserved cysteine through the conserved F or W. D genes are given only for firm matches. Only some rows state a clone size, as once, few, many or a class for expanded clones.

cdr3_aa: CASSYQLNTEAFF
cdr3_nt: TGTGCCAGCAGTTACCAGTTAAACACTGAAGCTTTCTTT
clone_size: -
j_call: TRBJ1-1
d_call: -
v_call: TRBV6-5

cdr3_aa: CASSEGADTQYF
cdr3_nt: TGTGCCAGCAGCGAGGGCGCAGATACGCAGTATTTT
clone_size: few
j_call: TRBJ2-3
d_call: -
v_call: TRBV7-2

cdr3_aa: CSVGGIGGQQYGYTF
cdr3_nt: TGCAGCGTTGGGGGGATCGGGGGACAGCAGTATGGCTACACCTTC
clone_size: -
j_call: TRBJ1-2
d_call: TRBD1
v_call: TRBV29-1

cdr3_aa: CASSLDRHSGANVLTF
cdr3_nt: TGTGCCAGCAGTTTAGACAGACACTCTGGGGCCAACGTCCTGACTTTC
clone_size: many
j_call: TRBJ2-6
d_call: -
v_call: TRBV28

cdr3_aa: CASRTRQGNTGELFF
cdr3_nt: TGTGCCAGCAGGACCCGACAGGGCAATACCGGGGAGCTGTTTTTT
clone_size: -
j_call: TRBJ2-2
d_call: TRBD1
v_call: TRBV6-1

cdr3_aa: CASSLWQVGATDEQYF
cdr3_nt: TGTGCCAGCAGCCTATGGCAGGTAGGGGCGACGGACGAGCAGTACTTC
clone_size: -
j_call: TRBJ2-7
d_call: -
v_call: TRBV7-6

cdr3_aa: CASSNDGNNSPLHF
cdr3_nt: TGTGCCAGCTCTAACGACGGAAATAATTCACCCCTCCACTTT
clone_size: -
j_call: TRBJ1-6
d_call: -
v_call: TRBV18

cdr3_aa: CASSLPKILGQLSGNTIYF
cdr3_nt: TGTGCCAGCAGTCTTCCCAAGATCCTAGGACAGCTCTCTGGAAACACCATATATTTT
clone_size: -
j_call: TRBJ1-3
d_call: -
v_call: TRBV27

cdr3_aa: CASSSGTGSVYEQYF
cdr3_nt: TGTGCCAGCAGCTCCGGGACAGGGTCAGTCTACGAGCAGTACTTC
clone_size: -
j_call: TRBJ2-7
d_call: TRBD1
v_call: TRBV7-2

cdr3_aa: CATRDGGGAAKNIQYF
cdr3_nt: TGTGCCACCAGGGATGGCGGGGGGGCCGCCAAAAACATTCAGTACTTC
clone_size: -
j_call: TRBJ2-4
d_call: TRBD2
v_call: TRBV15

cdr3_aa: CSAREEGTAIF
cdr3_nt: TGCAGTGCTAGAGAGGAGGGGACAGCCATCTTC
clone_size: -
j_call: TRBJ2-7
d_call: -
v_call: TRBV20-1

cdr3_aa: CAISPGQGSYEQYF
cdr3_nt: TGTGCCATCAGTCCGGGACAGGGGTCCTACGAGCAGTACTTC
clone_size: -
j_call: TRBJ2-7
d_call: TRBD1
v_call: TRBV10-3

cdr3_aa: CASTEAGGDKGRSGNTIYF
cdr3_nt: TGTGCCAGCACCGAAGCTGGGGGGGACAAGGGCCGCTCTGGAAACACCATATATTTT
clone_size: -
j_call: TRBJ1-3
d_call: -
v_call: TRBV28

cdr3_aa: CASSIAGKGTYF
cdr3_nt: TGTGCCAGTAGTATCGCAGGAAAAGGGACGTACTTC
clone_size: -
j_call: TRBJ2-7
d_call: -
v_call: TRBV19

cdr3_aa: CASSFSGGISYEQYF
cdr3_nt: TGTGCCAGCAGCTTTTCGGGGGGGATCTCCTACGAGCAGTACTTC
clone_size: -
j_call: TRBJ2-7
d_call: TRBD2
v_call: TRBV7-9

cdr3_aa: CASSRQTGTYGYTF
cdr3_nt: TGTGCCAGCAGTCGACAAACAGGTACCTATGGCTACACCTTC
clone_size: -
j_call: TRBJ1-2
d_call: -
v_call: TRBV28

cdr3_aa: CASRSGNTIYF
cdr3_nt: TGTGCCAGCAGGTCTGGAAACACCATATATTTT
clone_size: -
j_call: TRBJ1-3
d_call: -
v_call: TRBV27

cdr3_aa: CASSSGLALSGANVLTF
cdr3_nt: TGTGCCAGCAGCTCGGGACTAGCTCTCTCTGGGGCCAACGTCCTGACTTTC
clone_size: -
j_call: TRBJ2-6
d_call: TRBD2
v_call: TRBV7-2

cdr3_aa: CATSDLAGADTQYF
cdr3_nt: TGTGCCACCAGTGATTTAGCGGGAGCAGATACGCAGTATTTT
clone_size: -
j_call: TRBJ2-3
d_call: TRBD2
v_call: TRBV24-1

cdr3_aa: CASRKQGGQPQHF
cdr3_nt: TGTGCCAGCAGAAAACAGGGGGGTCAGCCCCAGCATTTT
clone_size: -
j_call: TRBJ1-5
d_call: TRBD1
v_call: TRBV6-5

cdr3_aa: CASSSPGKDRGHYGYTF
cdr3_nt: TGTGCCAGCAGCTCCCCCGGAAAGGACAGGGGTCACTATGGCTACACCTTC
clone_size: -
j_call: TRBJ1-2
d_call: -
v_call: TRBV21-1

cdr3_aa: CASGTQGIHGYTF
cdr3_nt: TGTGCCAGCGGGACCCAGGGGATACATGGCTACACCTTC
clone_size: -
j_call: TRBJ1-2
d_call: -
v_call: TRBV3-1/TRBV3-2

cdr3_aa: CASSEASGNTGELFF
cdr3_nt: TGTGCCAGCAGTGAAGCGTCGGGCAACACCGGGGAGCTGTTTTTT
clone_size: -
j_call: TRBJ2-2
d_call: -
v_call: TRBV6-1

cdr3_aa: CASSHDVGMNTEAFF
cdr3_nt: TGTGCCAGCAGCCATGACGTGGGGATGAACACTGAAGCTTTCTTT
clone_size: -
j_call: TRBJ1-1
d_call: -
v_call: TRBV14

cdr3_aa: CASSLVRGAEAFF
cdr3_nt: TGTGCCAGCAGCTTAGTCCGAGGGGCTGAAGCTTTCTTT
clone_size: -
j_call: TRBJ1-1
d_call: -
v_call: TRBV7-9

cdr3_aa: CATAAKLNQPQHF
cdr3_nt: TGTGCCACCGCGGCGAAGCTCAATCAGCCCCAGCATTTT
clone_size: -
j_call: TRBJ1-5
d_call: -
v_call: TRBV19

cdr3_aa: CASSFRWATNTEAFF
cdr3_nt: TGTGCCAGCAGTTTCAGGTGGGCGACGAACACTGAAGCTTTCTTT
clone_size: -
j_call: TRBJ1-1
d_call: -
v_call: TRBV27

cdr3_aa: CASRRQGGNQPQHF
cdr3_nt: TGTGCCAGCAGGAGACAAGGCGGCAATCAGCCCCAGCATTTT
clone_size: -
j_call: TRBJ1-5
d_call: -
v_call: TRBV28

cdr3_aa: CASSQTGFGYEQYF
cdr3_nt: TGTGCCAGCAGCCAGACAGGGTTTGGCTACGAGCAGTACTTC
clone_size: -
j_call: TRBJ2-7
d_call: TRBD1
v_call: TRBV6-5

cdr3_aa: CASSQPGLQYF
cdr3_nt: TGTGCCAGCAGCCAGCCGGGACTGCAGTATTTT
clone_size: once
j_call: TRBJ2-3
d_call: -
v_call: TRBV3-1/TRBV3-2

cdr3_aa: CASSATAGGAYNEQFF
cdr3_nt: TGTGCCAGCAGCGCTACCGCCGGGGGCGCCTACAATGAGCAGTTCTTC
clone_size: -
j_call: TRBJ2-1
d_call: -
v_call: TRBV7-9

cdr3_aa: CASSLVGGLTYEQYF
cdr3_nt: TGTGCCAGCAGTTTGGTCGGCGGATTAACCTACGAGCAGTACTTC
clone_size: -
j_call: TRBJ2-7
d_call: -
v_call: TRBV27

cdr3_aa: CASSREQGNYGYTF
cdr3_nt: TGCGCCAGCAGCCGAGAGCAGGGAAACTATGGCTACACCTTC
clone_size: -
j_call: TRBJ1-2
d_call: -
v_call: TRBV4-3

cdr3_aa: CASSRTGSRDEKLFF
cdr3_nt: TGTGCCAGCAGTCGAACAGGGTCCCGGGATGAAAAACTGTTTTTT
clone_size: -
j_call: TRBJ1-4
d_call: -
v_call: TRBV6-5

cdr3_aa: CASSEAGGISFSGRPQHF
cdr3_nt: TGTGCCAGCAGTGAAGCGGGGGGAATCTCGTTTTCGGGTCGTCCCCAGCATTTT
clone_size: -
j_call: TRBJ1-5
d_call: -
v_call: TRBV6-1

cdr3_aa: CSVEEETQYF
cdr3_nt: TGCAGCGTTGAAGAAGAGACCCAGTACTTC
clone_size: -
j_call: TRBJ2-5
d_call: -
v_call: TRBV29-1

cdr3_aa: CASSQGLATNEKLFF
cdr3_nt: TGCGCCAGCAGCCAAGGTCTAGCAACTAATGAAAAACTGTTTTTT
clone_size: -
j_call: TRBJ1-4
d_call: -
v_call: TRBV4-1

cdr3_aa: CASSLSAGGGGYTF
cdr3_nt: TGTGCCAGCAGTTTATCGGCAGGGGGCGGGGGCTACACCTTC
clone_size: -
j_call: TRBJ1-2
d_call: TRBD1
v_call: TRBV27

cdr3_aa: CASSFSEWGQNEQFF
cdr3_nt: TGTGCCAGCAGCTTCAGCGAGTGGGGGCAAAATGAGCAGTTCTTC
clone_size: once
j_call: TRBJ2-1
d_call: -
v_call: TRBV5-6

cdr3_aa: CASSLQGRAYEQYF
cdr3_nt: TGTGCCAGCAGTTTACAGGGGAGGGCCTACGAGCAGTACTTC
clone_size: -
j_call: TRBJ2-7
d_call: -
v_call: TRBV27

cdr3_aa: CASSPRYEQYF
cdr3_nt: TGCGCCAGCAGCCCCAGGTACGAGCAGTACTTC
clone_size: -
j_call: TRBJ2-7
d_call: -
v_call: TRBV4-3